These 28 T cell receptor beta chains came from one sample sequenced in a study of T cell changes during pregnancy in multiple sclerosis. Method: immunoSEQ multiplex PCR; TCRdb's copy keeps in-frame clones and lacks some. The data hold around 69,000 clones, with approximately 91% observed a single time. The sequenced sample was peripheral blood, obtained in the third trimester of pregnancy. The origin of the receptors is a female donor with multiple sclerosis, enrolled in a pregnancy study.

This chain connects TRBV5-6 to TRBJ1-5; 10 bases are shared with TRBD1. This CDR3 is 15 amino acids long. Unmatched junction bases numbered 4, after V lost 4 bases and J lost 3 bases. The V gene's germline CDR1 is SGHDT and CDR2 YYEEEE. In DNA, the CDR3 is TGTGCCAGCAGCCGAGACAGGGGGCTCAATCAGCCCCAGCATTTT. Translation gives CASSRDRGLNQPQHF.

This clone has just one count. The V gene is TRBV13, the J gene TRBJ2-3; no clear D. Looked up from germline, CDR1 is PRHDT and CDR2 is FYEKMQ (reference sequence). The CDR3 is 11 amino acids. V lost 2 bases, J lost 5 bases, and 2 bases lay in between. The CDR3 sequence is CASSLLDTQYF. In nucleotides, the CDR3 is TGTGCCAGCAGCTTACTAGATACGCAGTATTTT.

V usage is TRBV6-1 and J usage is TRBJ1-2, with D tentatively TRBD1 (6 bases). CDR3 length: 15 amino acids. Trimming cost V 2 bases and J 4 bases, with 14 bases left between them. CDR1 is MNHNS and CDR2 is SASEGT in the germline V gene. The CDR3 DNA sequence: TGTGCCAGCAGTGAATGGGACACGGGACCCTATGGCTACACCTTC. Amino acids: CASSEWDTGPYGYTF.

This clone came up once. The rearrangement links TRBV12-2 to TRBJ2-1; the table's D gene call, TRBD1, was not cross checked with the DNA. TRBV12-2 is noted as a pseudogene. The CDR3 runs to 15 residues. The CDR3 sequence: CASRLGSGGSNEQFF. The CDR3 nucleotides read TGTGCAAGTCGCTTAGGTTCAGGGGGCTCGAATGAGCAGTTCTTC.

The genes are TRBV27 and TRBJ1-2; the D gene is possibly TRBD1 (6 bases). Germline V CDR1 and CDR2: MNHEY, SMNVEV (reference sequence). The CDR3 totals 17 residues. V was pared by 3 bases and J by 5 bases, with 22 bases between. The CDR3 nucleotides read TGTGCCAGCAGTTTTCTATCAGGGGTCAGGCTCGAATATGGCTACACCTTC. Its translation is CASSFLSGVRLEYGYTF.

The chain uses TRBV7-2 and TRBJ1-2; 7 positions match TRBD1. The CDR3 covers 15 residues. Per the germline V gene, CDR1 is SGHTA and CDR2 is FQGNSA. Trimming removed 5 bases from V and 4 bases from J; junction bases left unmatched: 10. CDR3 sequence reads: CASSPATGRSYGYTF. DNA of the CDR3: TGTGCCAGCAGCCCCGCGACAGGGAGGAGCTATGGCTACACCTTC.

The V call is TRBV4-1, the J call TRBJ2-3; 11 nucleotides line up with TRBD2. Trimming took 3 bases from V and 3 from J; bases not matched to a gene: 8. This CDR3 spans 17 amino acids. CDR1 MGHRA and CDR2 YSYEKL come from the germline V gene. As DNA, the CDR3 is TGCGCCAGCAGCCACACCCCTCTAGCGGGGGGAACAGATACGCAGTATTTT. Its protein is CASSHTPLAGGTDTQYF.

This clone occurred once. The chain recombines TRBV11-3 with TRBJ2-2; 8 bases line up with TRBD1. The trim removed 5 bases at V and 5 bases at J, leaving 4 bases unmatched. Germline CDR1 SGHNT, CDR2 YENEEA. This CDR3 comprises 14 residues. CDR3 loop: CASSLGQGTGELFF. In DNA form, the CDR3 reads TGTGCCAGCAGCCTAGGACAGGGTACCGGGGAGCTGTTTTTT.

V usage is TRBV4-2 and J usage is TRBJ1-2; the match to TRBD1 covers 9 bases. This CDR3 is built from 15 residues. Looked up from germline, CDR1 is LGHNA and CDR2 is YNFKEQ. V shed 5 bases, J shed 7 bases, and the junction held 11 bases outside the gene matches. CDR3 loop: CASSTGQGPLIGYTF. In nucleotides, the CDR3 is TGTGCCAGCAGCACGGGACAGGGTCCCTTGATTGGCTACACCTTC.

The V and J genes are TRBV18 and TRBJ2-3; possible D gene TRBD1, 6 bases. Germline-derived CDR1 and CDR2 are KGHSH and LQKENI. Trimming pared 0 bases from V and 7 bases from J, leaving 14 bases between. CDR3 size: 15 residues. CDR3: CASSPPWTADNTQYF. CDR3 sequence (DNA): TGTGCCAGCTCACCACCGTGGACAGCTGATAATACGCAGTATTTT.

The V and J genes are TRBV7-9 and TRBJ2-7; 9 nucleotides agree with TRBD1. The germline V gene encodes CDR1 SEHNR and CDR2 FQNEAQ (reference sequence). CDR3 length equals 15 residues. After removal of 4 bases from V and 3 bases from J, the junction contained 7 bases not matched to a gene. CDR3 DNA: TGTGCCAGCAGCTCAGGGGACAGGGTGGGCTACGAGCAGTACTTC. Translated, it gives CASSSGDRVGYEQYF.

The chain employs TRBV10-3 and TRBJ1-2; no definite D call. The CDR3 runs to 14 residues. Per germline, CDR1 ENHRY and CDR2 SYGVKD. V lost 2 bases, J lost 2 bases, and 9 bases lay in between. The DNA for the CDR3 is TGTGCCATCAGTGAGCCTAGGGAGAACTATGGCTACACCTTC. This gives the protein CAISEPRENYGYTF.

This chain joins TRBV2 and TRBJ1-2; 8 bases map to TRBD1. The junction had 13 bases not matched to a gene; V was cut back by 6 bases and J by 7 bases. Germline V gene sequence: CDR1 SNHLY, CDR2 FYNNEI. The CDR3 totals 15 residues. Here the CDR3 DNA reads TGTGCCAGCAGGGACCCGGACAGGGTGGGGAGTGGCTACACCTTC. Amino acids: CASRDPDRVGSGYTF.

The V and J genes are TRBV4-2 and TRBJ1-1, with D unclear. In germline, CDR1 is LGHNA, CDR2 YNFKEQ. The CDR3 spans 14 residues. Trimming left V 4 bases short and J 1 base short, with 10 bases between. The CDR3 loop is CASSRNTKNTEAFF. As DNA, the CDR3 is TGTGCCAGCAGCCGGAACACTAAGAACACTGAAGCTTTCTTT.

This clone was observed a single time. This chain connects TRBV19 to TRBJ1-5; possibly TRBD1 for D (5 bases). Trimming took 3 bases from V and 2 from J, leaving 11 bases between them. The length of the CDR3 is 15 residues. Germline CDR1 LNHDA, CDR2 SQIVND (reference sequence). The CDR3 loop is CASSMAGGGNQPQHF. In DNA, the CDR3 is TGTGCCAGTAGTATGGCAGGAGGGGGCAATCAGCCCCAGCATTTT.

The genes are TRBV6-4 and TRBJ2-5; 10 bases are shared with TRBD1. The CDR3 has 14 amino acids. The germline CDR1 and CDR2 sequences are MRHNA and SNTAGT. V gave up 8 bases and J gave up 5 bases; unmatched junction bases: 8. CDR3: CASRSTGGHETQYF. The CDR3 region has the DNA TGTGCCAGCCGCTCGACAGGGGGCCATGAGACCCAGTACTTC.

The rearrangement links TRBV10-3 to TRBJ1-2; D uncertain. This CDR3 is 16 amino acids long. The V gene's germline CDR1 is ENHRY and CDR2 SYGVKD. Trimming cost V 3 bases and J 0 bases, with 14 bases left between them. The CDR3 is CAISETAAASNYGYTF. The CDR3 DNA follows: TGTGCCATCAGTGAAACGGCGGCAGCCTCTAACTATGGCTACACCTTC.

This clone was seen only once. The rearrangement links TRBV28 to TRBJ2-7; D is unclear. The CDR3 runs 13 residues. In germline, CDR1 is MDHEN, CDR2 SYDVKM. Trimming cost V 6 bases and J 4 bases, with 13 bases left between them. For the CDR3, the DNA is TGTGCCAGCAGCCGAATCGGGTCATACGAGCAGTACTTC. This sequence encodes CASSRIGSYEQYF.

The rearrangement joins TRBV7-2 to TRBJ2-3; D call uncertain. The CDR3 is 15 amino acids. CDR1 is SGHTA, CDR2 FQGNSA, per germline. V was trimmed by 3 bases and J by 0 bases, leaving 10 bases between them. Here the CDR3 reads CASSFGVSSTDTQYF. The CDR3 region has the DNA TGTGCCAGCAGCTTCGGTGTTTCTAGCACAGATACGCAGTATTTT. Supplemented by reference TRBV7-2 and TRBJ2-3, the full variable domain reads GAGVSQSPSNKVTEKGKDVELRCDPISGHTALYWYRQSLGQGLEFLIYFQGNSAPDKSGLPSDRFSAERTGGSVSTLTIQRTQQEDSAVYLCASSFGVSSTDTQYFGPGTRLTVL.

J is TRBJ1-5 and V is TRBV28; 9 nucleotides line up with TRBD1. CDR1 and CDR2 (germline): MDHEN, SYDVKM. The CDR3 has 14 residues. V lost 8 bases and J lost 6; bases outside the gene matches: 8. The chain's CDR3 is CASGTGLSSQPQHF. The DNA of the CDR3 is TGTGCCAGCGGGACAGGGTTGAGTAGTCAGCCCCAGCATTTT.

The J gene is TRBJ1-2, the V gene TRBV7-2, with D uncertain. V lost 3 bases to trimming and J lost 14 bases, with 16 bases between them. This CDR3 contains 12 residues. Germline assignment: CDR1 SGHTA and CDR2 FQGNSA. CDR3 coding DNA: TGTGCCAGCAGCTTCCCCGGGGTGCTGGGTACCTTC. This gives the protein CASSFPGVLGTF.

V gene TRBV2 combines with J gene TRBJ1-5; tentatively, D is TRBD1 (5 bases). Germline loops: CDR1 SNHLY, CDR2 FYNNEI. Trimming pared 6 bases from V and 5 bases from J, leaving 14 bases between. This CDR3 has 14 amino acids. As DNA, the CDR3 is TGTGCCAGCAGCCAAACAGGAGGGGATCAGCCCCAGCATTTT. Translating it yields CASSQTGGDQPQHF.

V and J are TRBV28 and TRBJ2-7; D perhaps matches TRBD2 (5 bases). CDR3 length: 16 residues. Germline V gene lookup returns CDR1 MDHEN and CDR2 SYDVKM. The germline V and J ends were trimmed by 6 bases and 5 bases, with 23 bases remaining between them. The CDR3 DNA reads TGTGCCAGCAGGCATCGCTCAGGAGTCGGGATCGACGAGCAGTACTTC. Its protein is CASRHRSGVGIDEQYF.

The chain carries TRBV4-3 and TRBJ2-7; 8 bases are a match to TRBD1. V was clipped by 4 bases and J by 0 bases; unmatched bases: 8. The CDR3 consists of 16 residues. Germline loops: CDR1 LGHNA, CDR2 YSLEER. The CDR3 loop reads CASSPSRDRFSYEQYF. The DNA of the CDR3 is TGCGCCAGCAGCCCGTCCCGGGACAGGTTCTCCTACGAGCAGTACTTC.

Concerning this clone itself: One junction end does not reproduce the germline sequence, and a read error may be involved. DNA for the CDR3: TGTGCCAGCTCAAGACAGGAAGAGACCCGGTACTTC. Amino acids: CASSRQEETRYF. This sequence joins TRBV18 and TRBJ2-5, with a weak D call TRBD1 (6 bases). This CDR3 comprises 12 residues. Germline V gene sequence: CDR1 KGHSH, CDR2 LQKENI.

This clone was seen a few times. The chain is built from TRBV27 and TRBJ1-5; maybe TRBD1 (5 bases). Germline CDR1 reads MNHEY; CDR2 reads SMNVEV (reference sequence). The CDR3 is 16 amino acids. The V end was cut by 3 bases, the J end by 0 bases, with 12 bases between. Written as DNA, the CDR3 is TGTGCCAGCAGTTTTTCAGGGCAAGTTAGCAATCAGCCCCAGCATTTT. Translation gives CASSFSGQVSNQPQHF.

This rearrangement joins TRBV5-4 to TRBJ2-6, with a weak D call TRBD2 (6 bases). This CDR3 comprises 16 residues. Trimming removed 0 bases from V and 4 bases from J, with 11 bases in between. CDR1 and CDR2 (germline): SGHNT, YYREEE (reference sequence). CDR3 sequence reads: CASSLAAGYGANVLTF. CDR3 sequence (DNA): TGTGCCAGCAGCTTGGCCGCGGGGTACGGGGCCAACGTCCTGACTTTC.

The rearrangement uses TRBV9 and TRBJ2-3; a possible D gene is TRBD2 (6 bases). V shed 0 bases and J shed 2 bases, with 7 bases lying between them. This CDR3 has 14 amino acids. CDR1 and CDR2 from the germline V gene are SGDLS and YYNGEE. CDR3 sequence (DNA): TGTGCCAGCAGCGTAGCGGGGGTCACAGATACGCAGTATTTT. Translating it yields CASSVAGVTDTQYF. Supplemented by reference TRBV9 and TRBJ2-3, the full variable domain reads DSGVTQTPKHLITATGQRVTLRCSPRSGDLSVYWYQQSLDQGLQFLIQYYNGEERAKGNILERFSAQQFPDLHSELNLSSLELGDSALYFCASSVAGVTDTQYFGPGTRLTVL.